The 7 T cell receptor beta chains below all came from one sample that was sequenced in a study of CD8 T cells in Susac syndrome. Reverse transcription of roughly 0.5 to 1 ug RNA was performed with random hexamers. TCRdb redid the calling of the immunoSEQ multiplex PCR reads with MiXCR, one entry per CDR3 protein. The sample lists under 200,000 distinct CDR3 sequences; approximately 95% were seen once. The sample was CD4+ T cells from PBMCs. Receptor source: a human donor with Susac syndrome.

The chain is built from TRBV7-2 and TRBJ1-1, with 10 nucleotides matching TRBD1. Germline values: CDR1 SGHTA, CDR2 FQGNSA. The CDR3 is made up of 14 amino acids. J lost 1 base, V lost 4 bases, and 0 bases had no gene match. The CDR3 sequence is CASSWTGGNTEAFF. For the CDR3, the DNA is TGTGCCAGCAGCTGGACAGGGGGGAACACTGAAGCTTTCTTT.

The V and J genes are TRBV11-2 and TRBJ2-3; the D gene is possibly TRBD2 (6 bases). Germline CDR1 and CDR2: SGHAT and FQNNGV. This CDR3 is 16 amino acids long. The V and J ends lost 1 base and 2 bases respectively, with 13 bases between them. DNA for the CDR3: TGTGCCAGCAGCTTAGTTGGAGGACTATCCACAGATACGCAGTATTTT. Amino acids: CASSLVGGLSTDTQYF.

The genes are TRBV24-1 and TRBJ2-1; weak D call: TRBD2 (5 bases). V gave up 5 bases and J gave up 5 bases, with 18 bases separating them. There are 16 residues in the CDR3. Germline lookup yields CDR1 KGHDR and CDR2 SFDVKD. CDR3 sequence reads: CATSGEPGSLDNEQFF. The CDR3 region has the DNA TGTGCCACCAGTGGTGAACCGGGATCTCTGGACAATGAGCAGTTCTTC.

This chain uses TRBV7-9 with TRBJ1-4, with no clear D. The CDR3 is 13 amino acids. Germline V gene data show CDR1 as SEHNR and CDR2 as FQNEAQ (reference sequence). V was pared by 4 bases and J by 8 bases, with 11 bases between. The CDR3 sequence is CASSSPVGEKLFF. CDR3 nucleotide sequence: TGTGCCAGCAGCTCGCCCGTAGGGGAAAAACTGTTTTTT.

The gene calls are TRBV29-1 and TRBJ1-1; D remains ambiguous. Trimming removed 5 bases at V and 1 base at J, with 8 bases between. The CDR3 loop spans 12 amino acids. Per germline, CDR1 SQVTM and CDR2 ANQGSEA. In nucleotides, the CDR3 is TGCAGCGTTTCTCGGACGAACACTGAAGCTTTCTTT. This gives the protein CSVSRTNTEAFF.

The chain combines TRBV2 with TRBJ2-2; the D call may be TRBD1 or TRBD2 (5 bases each). The CDR3 is made up of 19 amino acids. Germline V lookup: CDR1 SNHLY, CDR2 FYNNEI. Trimming took off 5 bases at V and 4 bases at J, with 26 bases between the two ends. This CDR3 reads CASSRPTGTASQVTGELFF. CDR3 nucleotides: TGTGCCAGCAGTCGACCCACCGGGACGGCTTCCCAGGTCACCGGGGAGCTGTTTTTT.

The V and J genes are TRBV3-1 and TRBJ2-2; unclear D gene. The CDR3 covers 14 residues. In germline, CDR1 is LGHDT, CDR2 YNNKEL (reference sequence). V was cut by 1 base and J by 5 bases, with 8 bases left in between. DNA for the CDR3: TGTGCCAGCAGCCAAGTAGAAGCAACCGGGGAGCTGTTTTTT. As protein: CASSQVEATGELFF.